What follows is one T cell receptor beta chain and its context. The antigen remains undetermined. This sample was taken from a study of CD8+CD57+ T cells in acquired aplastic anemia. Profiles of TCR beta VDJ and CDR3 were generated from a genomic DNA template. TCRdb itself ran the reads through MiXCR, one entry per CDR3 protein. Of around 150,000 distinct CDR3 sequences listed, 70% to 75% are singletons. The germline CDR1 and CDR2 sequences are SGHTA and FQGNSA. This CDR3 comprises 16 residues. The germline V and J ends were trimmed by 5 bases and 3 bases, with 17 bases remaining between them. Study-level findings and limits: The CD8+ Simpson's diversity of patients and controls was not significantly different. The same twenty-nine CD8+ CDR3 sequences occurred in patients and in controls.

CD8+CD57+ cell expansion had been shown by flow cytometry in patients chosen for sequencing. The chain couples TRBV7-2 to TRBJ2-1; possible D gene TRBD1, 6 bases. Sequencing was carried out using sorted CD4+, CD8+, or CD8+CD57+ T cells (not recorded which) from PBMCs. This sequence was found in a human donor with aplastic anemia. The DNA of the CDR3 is TGTGCCAGCAGCGGCATAGGGGGAGTGGGCTACAATGAGCAGTTCTTC. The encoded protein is CASSGIGGVGYNEQFF.